These 11 T cell receptor beta chains came from one sample sequenced in a study of shared clonotypes between healthy human individuals. Clones were read by immunoSEQ multiplex PCR, and TCRdb kept only the in-frame ones, dropping some. The table records more than 2 million clones, nearly 97% of them present only once. The specimen was naive CD4+ T cells sorted from blood. Specified subset: CD45RA+ positively selected. These receptors originate from a man between 18 and 29 years old in good health.

V usage is TRBV30 and J usage is TRBJ2-7; tentatively, D is TRBD2 (7 bases). CDR3 size: 17 residues. V dropped 5 bases and J dropped 0 bases, with 23 bases sitting between them. Germline lookup yields CDR1 GTSNPN and CDR2 SVGIG (reference sequence). This CDR3 is CAWENYPGGTSSYEQYF. For the CDR3, the DNA is TGTGCCTGGGAGAACTACCCGGGGGGCACAAGCTCCTACGAGCAGTACTTC.

The V gene is TRBV6-4, the J gene TRBJ2-2; D not certain. The CDR3 runs to 12 residues. Trimming pared 6 bases from V and 7 bases from J, leaving 9 bases between. Germline lookup yields CDR1 MRHNA and CDR2 SNTAGT. CDR3 residues: CASSTNHGELFF. The CDR3 DNA is TGTGCCAGCAGCACGAACCACGGGGAGCTGTTTTTT.

The chain joins TRBV18 to TRBJ2-7, with 13 nucleotides matching TRBD2. Germline V CDR1 and CDR2: KGHSH, LQKENI. Trimming cost V 2 bases and J 5 bases; bases outside gene matches: 3. The CDR3 loop spans 15 amino acids. The CDR3 sequence: CASSPGTSGEHEQYF. CDR3 DNA: TGTGCCAGCTCACCAGGGACTAGCGGGGAGCACGAGCAGTACTTC.

The genes are TRBV5-1 and TRBJ2-1, with D maybe TRBD2 (5 bases). V lost 4 bases to trimming and J lost 5 bases, with 16 bases between them. Germline CDR1 reads SGHRS; CDR2 reads YFSETQ. This CDR3 contains 15 residues. The CDR3 protein is CASSRTPSSHNEQFF. The CDR3 DNA follows: TGCGCCAGCAGCCGGACTCCTAGTTCACACAATGAGCAGTTCTTC. Full variable domain (outside the CDR3, taken from reference TRBV5-1 and TRBJ2-1): KAGVTQTPRYLIKTRGQQVTLSCSPISGHRSVSWYQQTPGQGLQFLFEYFSETQRNKGNFPGRFSGRQFSNSRSEMNVSTLELGDSALYLCASSRTPSSHNEQFFGPGTRLTVL.

The V and J genes are TRBV15 and TRBJ2-1; D uncertain. Germline V CDR1 and CDR2: LNHNV, YYDKDF (reference sequence). V was clipped by 1 base and J by 6 bases, with 13 bases between them. This CDR3 is built from 15 residues. DNA for the CDR3: TGTGCCACCAGCAGAGTCGGAGCCGGCGGCAATGAGCAGTTCTTC. Protein sequence: CATSRVGAGGNEQFF. The complete variable domain, with remaining parts taken from reference TRBV15 and TRBJ2-1, reads DAMVIQNPRYQVTQFGKPVTLSCSQTLNHNVMYWYQQKSSQAPKLLFHYYDKDFNNEADTPDNFQSRRPNTSFCFLDIRSPGLGDTAMYLCATSRVGAGGNEQFFGPGTRLTVL.

The gene calls are TRBV2 and TRBJ1-4, with D uncertain. The V gene's germline CDR1 is SNHLY and CDR2 FYNNEI. V was shortened by 7 bases and J by 0 bases, with 15 bases between the two germline ends. The CDR3 length is 16 residues. CDR3 nucleotide sequence: TGTGCCAGCACCCGGGAGATGGCGCCAACTAATGAAAAACTGTTTTTT. Amino acid sequence: CASTREMAPTNEKLFF.

This clone turned up a few times. The identical CDR3 is also encoded by other nucleotide sequences in the sample. The chain uses TRBV20-1 and TRBJ2-3; D gene unclear. This CDR3 is 11 amino acids long. CDR1 DFQATT and CDR2 SNEGSKA come from the germline V gene (reference sequence). V was trimmed by 5 bases and J by 6 bases, leaving 9 bases between them. DNA of the CDR3: TGCAGTGCTCTTGGAACCGATACGCAGTATTTT. Its protein is CSALGTDTQYF.

This clone was observed a single time. The rearrangement links TRBV2 to TRBJ2-7, with a tentative D call TRBD1 (6 bases). This CDR3 region has 13 residues. In germline, CDR1 is SNHLY, CDR2 FYNNEI. Trimming took off 8 bases at V and 3 bases at J, with 14 bases between the two ends. In nucleotides, the CDR3 is TGTGCCAGCTTGTTGGACAGCATCTACGAGCAGTACTTC. This codes for CASLLDSIYEQYF.

DNA of the CDR3: TGTGCCAGCAGTAACCCCTCGACAGGACAAGAGACCCAGTACTTC. Its protein is CASSNPSTGQETQYF. The chain carries TRBV27 and TRBJ2-5, with D possibly TRBD1 on 6 matching bases. This CDR3 comprises 15 residues. With 5 bases removed from V and 2 bases from J, the gap between germline ends came to 15 bases. CDR1 is MNHEY, CDR2 SMNVEV, per germline (reference sequence).

About this clone itself: This same CDR3 is encoded by further DNA sequences in the sample. V and J are TRBV6-5 and TRBJ2-2; D uncertain. This CDR3 is built from 15 residues. CDR1 is MNHEY and CDR2 is SVGAGI in the germline V gene. V was shortened by 0 bases and J by 5 bases, with 10 bases between the two germline ends. The CDR3 DNA reads as TGTGCCAGCAGTTACTCCCTGGGGAATACCGGGGAGCTGTTTTTT. Amino acid sequence: CASSYSLGNTGELFF.

This clone has a single count. This rearrangement joins TRBV30 to TRBJ2-3; perhaps TRBD2 as D (6 bases). V lost 3 bases to trimming and J lost 4 bases, with 14 bases between them. CDR1 is GTSNPN and CDR2 is SVGIG in the germline V gene (reference sequence). CDR3 length: 14 residues. The CDR3 DNA is TGTGCCTGGAGCCTAGCGAGAACCCCAGATACGCAGTATTTT. It specifies CAWSLARTPDTQYF.